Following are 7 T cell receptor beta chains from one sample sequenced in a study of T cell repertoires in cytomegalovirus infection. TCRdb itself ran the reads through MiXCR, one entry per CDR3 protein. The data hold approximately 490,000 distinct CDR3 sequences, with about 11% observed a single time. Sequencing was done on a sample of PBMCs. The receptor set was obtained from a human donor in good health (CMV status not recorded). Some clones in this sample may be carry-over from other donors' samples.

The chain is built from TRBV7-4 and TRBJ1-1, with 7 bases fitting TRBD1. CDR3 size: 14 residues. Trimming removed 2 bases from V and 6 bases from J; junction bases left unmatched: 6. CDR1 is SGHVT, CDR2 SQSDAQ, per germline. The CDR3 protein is CASSLSGGMAEAFF. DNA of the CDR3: TGTGCCAGCAGCTTATCAGGGGGTATGGCTGAAGCTTTCTTT.

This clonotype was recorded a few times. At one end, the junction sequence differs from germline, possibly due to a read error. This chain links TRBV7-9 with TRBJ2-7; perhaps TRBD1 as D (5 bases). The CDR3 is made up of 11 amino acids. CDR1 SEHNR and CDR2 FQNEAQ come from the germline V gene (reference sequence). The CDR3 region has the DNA TGTGCCAGCAGCGATCGACAGAACAAGCACTTC. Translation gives CASSDRQNKHF.

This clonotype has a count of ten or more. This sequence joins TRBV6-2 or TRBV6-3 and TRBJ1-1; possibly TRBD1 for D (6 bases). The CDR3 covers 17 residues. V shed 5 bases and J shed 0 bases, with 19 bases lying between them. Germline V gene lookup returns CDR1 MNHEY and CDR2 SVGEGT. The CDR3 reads CASSRIGGLFMNTEAFF. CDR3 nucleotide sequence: TGTGCCAGCAGTCGCATTGGGGGGCTCTTTATGAACACTGAAGCTTTCTTT.

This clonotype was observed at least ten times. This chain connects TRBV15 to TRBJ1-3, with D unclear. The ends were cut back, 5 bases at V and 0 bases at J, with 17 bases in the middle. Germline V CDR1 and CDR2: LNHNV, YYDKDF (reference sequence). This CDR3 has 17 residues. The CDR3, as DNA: TGTGCCACCAGCCAAGGCATCTTTGGGAGCTCTGGAAACACCATATATTTT. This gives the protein CATSQGIFGSSGNTIYF.

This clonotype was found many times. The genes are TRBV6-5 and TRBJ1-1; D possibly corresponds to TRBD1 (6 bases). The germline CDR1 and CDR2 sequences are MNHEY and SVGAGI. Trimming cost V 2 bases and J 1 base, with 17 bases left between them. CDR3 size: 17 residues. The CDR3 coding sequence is TGTGCCAGCAGTTACGGGGGAGGGACAAGACCGAACACTGAAGCTTTCTTT. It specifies CASSYGGGTRPNTEAFF.

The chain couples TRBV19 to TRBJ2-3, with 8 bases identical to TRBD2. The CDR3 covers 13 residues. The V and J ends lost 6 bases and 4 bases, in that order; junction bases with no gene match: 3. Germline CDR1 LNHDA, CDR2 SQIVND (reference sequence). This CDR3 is CASRSGSPDTQYF. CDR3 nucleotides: TGTGCCAGTAGGAGCGGGAGTCCAGATACGCAGTATTTT.

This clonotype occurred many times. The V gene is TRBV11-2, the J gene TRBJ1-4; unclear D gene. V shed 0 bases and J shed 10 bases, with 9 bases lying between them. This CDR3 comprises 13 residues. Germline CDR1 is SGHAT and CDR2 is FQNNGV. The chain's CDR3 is CASSLEPALKLFF. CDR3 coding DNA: TGTGCCAGCAGCTTAGAGCCAGCCCTAAAACTGTTTTTT.